A selection of T cell receptor beta chains follows, all from one sample in a study of blood T cells in healthy people across ages. One entry per CDR3 protein, called by TCRdb with MiXCR from the 5' RACE reads. The repertoire includes 750,000 to 950,000 distinct CDR3 sequences, roughly 26% of them detected once, and around 3% sits in the top ten. The sample was also reused in another study, on T cells of mothers and their children.

What was sequenced was blood. The receptors originated from a boy aged 5-17 years in good health. Both conserved end residues are part of each CDR3. Fields, in order: J gene, clone size, D gene, V gene, CDR3 DNA, CDR3 protein. D genes are given only for firm matches. Some rows have no size entry. The others give once, few or many, or a class for an expanded clone.

j_call: TRBJ2-1
clone_size: few
d_call: TRBD1
v_call: TRBV11-2
cdr3_nt: TGTGCCAGCAGTCTTCGAGGGGACAGCTACAATGAGCAGTTCTTC
cdr3_aa: CASSLRGDSYNEQFF

j_call: TRBJ2-3
clone_size: few
d_call: TRBD1
v_call: TRBV29-1
cdr3_nt: TGCAGCGCTGTGCCGATTGACAGGGGGTTAGCAGATACGCAGTATTTT
cdr3_aa: CSAVPIDRGLADTQYF

j_call: TRBJ2-7
clone_size: NA
d_call: NA
v_call: TRBV28
cdr3_nt: TGTGCCAGCAGTCTACAGCGAGACCAGTACTTC
cdr3_aa: CASSLQRDQYF

j_call: TRBJ2-7
clone_size: NA
d_call: NA
v_call: TRBV27
cdr3_nt: TGTGCCAGCAGTTCTCGGACAGACGGCTACGAGCAGTACTTC
cdr3_aa: CASSSRTDGYEQYF

j_call: TRBJ2-5
clone_size: few
d_call: TRBD1
v_call: TRBV12-5
cdr3_nt: TGTGCTAGTGGTTTGATGACAGGGGTAGAGACCCAGTACTTC
cdr3_aa: CASGLMTGVETQYF

j_call: TRBJ2-5
clone_size: NA
d_call: NA
v_call: TRBV2
cdr3_nt: TGTGCCAGCAGTGATAACAGAGAAACACAAGAGACCCAGTACTTC
cdr3_aa: CASSDNRETQETQYF

j_call: TRBJ2-5
clone_size: few
d_call: NA
v_call: TRBV5-1
cdr3_nt: TGCGCCAGCAGCCCTGGTGGCTATCGGACAGCGCGAATATTCCAAGAGACCCAGTACTTC
cdr3_aa: CASSPGGYRTARIFQETQYF

j_call: TRBJ1-1
clone_size: NA
d_call: TRBD1
v_call: TRBV3-1
cdr3_nt: TGTGCCAGCAGCCAAGACTCGGACAGGGTTGAAGCTTTCTTT
cdr3_aa: CASSQDSDRVEAFF

j_call: TRBJ2-3
clone_size: few
d_call: TRBD1
v_call: TRBV5-1
cdr3_nt: TGCGCCAGCAGCTTGGACGGACAGGGGTTCACAGATACGCAGTATTTT
cdr3_aa: CASSLDGQGFTDTQYF

j_call: TRBJ1-2
clone_size: NA
d_call: TRBD1
v_call: TRBV29-1
cdr3_nt: TGCAGCGTTGGGACAGGGTGGCCGAACTATGGCTACACCTTC
cdr3_aa: CSVGTGWPNYGYTF

j_call: TRBJ2-3
clone_size: few
d_call: TRBD2
v_call: TRBV27
cdr3_nt: TGTGCCAGCCAGCTAGCGGGGGGCTCTAGCACAGATACGCAGTATTTT
cdr3_aa: CASQLAGGSSTDTQYF

j_call: TRBJ2-5
clone_size: NA
d_call: TRBD1
v_call: TRBV4-1
cdr3_nt: TGCGCCAGCAGCCAAGCGGGGACAGGGTACCAAGAGACCCAGTACTTC
cdr3_aa: CASSQAGTGYQETQYF

j_call: TRBJ2-5
clone_size: many
d_call: TRBD1
v_call: TRBV7-9
cdr3_nt: TGTGCCAGCAGCCCTCGGACAGGGCAACAAGAGACCCAGTACTTC
cdr3_aa: CASSPRTGQQETQYF

j_call: TRBJ2-3
clone_size: few
d_call: NA
v_call: TRBV12-5
cdr3_nt: TGTGCTAGTGCCCCTGGGGGAACAGATACGCAGTATTTT
cdr3_aa: CASAPGGTDTQYF

j_call: TRBJ2-5
clone_size: NA
d_call: TRBD1
v_call: TRBV5-1
cdr3_nt: TGCGCCAGCAGCTCCAGGGGGCGCGTAGAGACCCAGTACTTC
cdr3_aa: CASSSRGRVETQYF

j_call: TRBJ2-5
clone_size: NA
d_call: TRBD2
v_call: TRBV5-6
cdr3_nt: TGTGCCAGCAGCTTGCGGCTAGCGGGGAATTGGGAGACCCAGTACTTC
cdr3_aa: CASSLRLAGNWETQYF

j_call: TRBJ2-7
clone_size: NA
d_call: TRBD1
v_call: TRBV6-6
cdr3_nt: TGTGCCAGCAGTTCCATCACAGGGGCCTACGAGCAGTACTTC
cdr3_aa: CASSSITGAYEQYF

j_call: TRBJ2-3
clone_size: NA
d_call: NA
v_call: TRBV20-1
cdr3_nt: TGCAGTGCCCAAAGGAGCTATACGCAGTATTTT
cdr3_aa: CSAQRSYTQYF

j_call: TRBJ2-5
clone_size: few
d_call: NA
v_call: TRBV7-8
cdr3_nt: TGTGCCAGCAGCTCTAGATTACCTGGGGACCAGTACTTC
cdr3_aa: CASSSRLPGDQYF

j_call: TRBJ2-5
clone_size: NA
d_call: NA
v_call: TRBV7-2
cdr3_nt: TGTGCCAGCAGCCGACTAGGGGAAGAGACCCAGCACTTC
cdr3_aa: CASSRLGEETQHF

j_call: TRBJ2-3
clone_size: few
d_call: TRBD2
v_call: TRBV5-5
cdr3_nt: TGTGCCAGCAGCTTGGGGACTAGCGGGGGGGTCACAGATACGCAGTATTTT
cdr3_aa: CASSLGTSGGVTDTQYF

j_call: TRBJ2-7
clone_size: few
d_call: NA
v_call: TRBV4-1
cdr3_nt: TGCGCCAGCAGCCCCGGAGTGGGCAAAGAGCAGTACTTC
cdr3_aa: CASSPGVGKEQYF